The 32 T cell receptor beta chains below all came from one sample that was sequenced in a study of identical twins. Via MiXCR, TCRdb re-called the 5' RACE reads, giving one row per CDR3 protein. The table shows roughly 1.6 million distinct CDR3 sequences, with around a third occurring only once. The sequenced material came from cord blood. The receptors come from a newborn girl in good health.

The genes are TRBV30 and TRBJ2-7, with 10 bases identical to TRBD2. V was clipped by 3 bases and J by 1 base; unmatched bases: 0. The CDR3 runs to 13 residues. CDR1 is GTSNPN and CDR2 is SVGIG in the germline V gene (reference sequence). CDR3 region: CAWRLAGSYEQYF. The CDR3 coding sequence is TGTGCCTGGAGACTAGCGGGGTCCTACGAGCAGTACTTC.

The chain is built from TRBV20-1 and TRBJ2-3; D remains ambiguous. The CDR3 length is 14 residues. Germline CDR1 is DFQATT and CDR2 is SNEGSKA (reference sequence). V was shortened by 7 bases and J by 5 bases, with 19 bases between the two germline ends. The CDR3 DNA follows: TGCAGTGTCCGACCCCTTTCAGCCGTAGATACGCAGTATTTT. Protein product: CSVRPLSAVDTQYF.

This clonotype was seen more than once but under ten times. The rearrangement joins TRBV7-8 to TRBJ2-7, with D possibly called TRBD1 or TRBD2 (6 bases each). The V and J ends lost 4 bases and 1 base respectively, with 23 bases between them. The CDR3 totals 18 residues. Germline V CDR1 and CDR2: SGHVS, FQNEAQ. The CDR3 DNA reads TGTGCCAGCAGCTCAAGGGGGTTGTCTAGCGTCTCGTCCTACGAGCAGTACTTC. This gives the protein CASSSRGLSSVSSYEQYF.

This clonotype was picked up a small number of times. The gene calls are TRBV21-1 and TRBJ1-2; TRBD1 is the table's D call, not checked against the DNA. TRBV21-1 is given as a pseudogene. CDR3 length: 14 residues. This CDR3 reads CASSNRGRFDGYTF. In DNA form, the CDR3 reads TGTGCCAGCAGCAACCGGGGGCGATTCGATGGCTACACCTTC.

The chain is built from TRBV4-1 and TRBJ2-5; D is unresolved. The CDR3 contains 13 residues. Germline values: CDR1 MGHRA, CDR2 YSYEKL. Between the trimmed V and J ends, which lost 1 base and 7 bases, there was a span of 10 bases. The CDR3: CASSQVPSPTQYF. The CDR3 bases are TGCGCCAGCAGCCAAGTCCCATCTCCGACCCAGTACTTC.

V is TRBV5-4 and J is TRBJ1-4; 7 bases line up with TRBD1. This CDR3 comprises 14 residues. The germline CDR1 and CDR2 sequences are SGHNT and YYREEE (reference sequence). Germline trimming cut 1 base from V and 8 bases from J; bases unmatched to any gene: 5. CDR3 nucleotide sequence: TGTGCCAGCAGCTTGCTGGGGGACAGAGAAAAACTGTTTTTT. Protein sequence: CASSLLGDREKLFF.

J is TRBJ1-4 and V is TRBV6-5, with D hard to call. Germline V gives CDR1 MNHEY, CDR2 SVGAGI. The CDR3 spans 14 residues. Trimming left V 0 bases short and J 4 bases short, with 6 bases between. This CDR3 reads CASSYSRRNEKLFF. For the CDR3, the DNA is TGTGCCAGCAGTTACTCGCGGCGTAATGAAAAACTGTTTTTT.

The chain employs TRBV6-6 and TRBJ2-1; 13 bases are shared with TRBD2. The CDR3 sequence is 15 residues long. Trimming at V came to 7 bases and at J to 8 bases, leaving 8 bases not matched to a gene. Germline lookup yields CDR1 MNHNY and CDR2 SVGAGI (reference sequence). The CDR3 region is CASIWTSGSKDEQFF. The CDR3 DNA is TGTGCCAGCATCTGGACTAGCGGGAGTAAGGATGAGCAGTTCTTC.

This clonotype was counted between two and nine times. The chain carries TRBV4-1 and TRBJ1-1, with D hard to call. Germline lookup yields CDR1 MGHRA and CDR2 YSYEKL. The ends were cut back, 1 base at V and 0 bases at J, with 12 bases in the middle. There are 16 residues in the CDR3. The CDR3 nucleotides read TGCGCCAGCAGCCAAGTAACGGGCAGTATGAACACTGAAGCTTTCTTT. It encodes CASSQVTGSMNTEAFF.

J is TRBJ2-1 and V is TRBV20-1; 12 bases line up with TRBD2. The germline gives CDR1 DFQATT, CDR2 SNEGSKA (reference sequence). The CDR3 consists of 16 residues. The V and J ends lost 2 bases and 2 bases, in that order; junction bases with no gene match: 4. CDR3 sequence reads: CSARTLAGGPYNEQFF. The CDR3 coding sequence is TGCAGTGCTAGAACTCTAGCGGGGGGGCCCTACAATGAGCAGTTCTTC.

The chain links TRBV4-2 to TRBJ1-5, with no clear D. Germline V gene data show CDR1 as LGHNA and CDR2 as YNFKEQ. CDR3 size: 13 residues. V lost 0 bases and J 7 bases, leaving 7 bases between the germline ends. The CDR3 loop reads CASSQEERQPQHF. The CDR3 coding sequence is TGTGCCAGCAGCCAAGAGGAGCGGCAGCCCCAGCATTTT.

The gene calls are TRBV20-1 and TRBJ2-1, with TRBD2 matching over 8 bases. The germline V gene encodes CDR1 DFQATT and CDR2 SNEGSKA (reference sequence). CDR3 length: 14 residues. With V trimmed by 8 bases and J by 0 bases, 6 bases remained unmatched. CDR3 in DNA: TGCAGTTTAGCGGGATCCCTCTCCTACAATGAGCAGTTCTTC. As protein: CSLAGSLSYNEQFF.

The V and J genes are TRBV6-2 or TRBV6-3 and TRBJ2-7; 7 positions agree with TRBD2. Germline V gives CDR1 MNHEY, CDR2 SVGEGT. CDR3 size: 15 residues. V was pared by 6 bases and J by 1 base, with 9 bases of the junction left unmatched. The CDR3 coding sequence is TGTGCCAGCAGCTACATAGCGGGTCGGTCCTACGAGCAGTACTTC. Its translation: CASSYIAGRSYEQYF.

This clonotype appeared a few times. The rearrangement links TRBV4-1 to TRBJ2-4; 14 nucleotides match TRBD2. The J call may be incorrect, as the DNA end agrees better with TRBJ2-7. The germline gives CDR1 MGHRA, CDR2 YSYEKL. This CDR3 comprises 17 residues. This CDR3 is CASSLPGLAGGNYEQYF. The CDR3 DNA is TGCGCCAGCAGCCTTCCAGGACTAGCGGGGGGAAACTACGAGCAGTACTTC.

At least ten counts were recorded for this clonotype. The chain carries TRBV18 and TRBJ2-7; a possible D gene is TRBD2 (7 bases). The CDR3 is 15 residues long. The V end lost 1 base, the J end lost 0 bases, and 10 bases lay between the germline ends. The germline V gene encodes CDR1 KGHSH and CDR2 LQKENI. The CDR3: CASSPRGGLSYEQYF. CDR3 coding DNA: TGTGCCAGCTCACCACGCGGGGGCCTCTCCTACGAGCAGTACTTC.

V and J are TRBV11-2 and TRBJ2-3; no definite D call. The CDR3 is made up of 15 amino acids. Trimming pared 7 bases from V and 0 bases from J, leaving 14 bases between. Per germline, CDR1 SGHAT and CDR2 FQNNGV. The chain's CDR3 is CASTVTRLSTDTQYF. CDR3 in DNA: TGTGCCAGCACCGTTACCAGACTTAGCACAGATACGCAGTATTTT.

V is TRBV5-1 and J is TRBJ1-6; 7 bases map to TRBD1. CDR3 length: 16 amino acids. The V and J ends lost 5 bases and 2 bases, in that order; junction bases with no gene match: 7. Germline CDR1 SGHRS, CDR2 YFSETQ. The CDR3 is CASSYGTVPYNSPLHF. CDR3 in DNA: TGCGCCAGCAGTTACGGGACAGTTCCCTATAATTCACCCCTCCACTTT.

V usage is TRBV7-9 and J usage is TRBJ2-1; 10 nucleotides align to TRBD2. The CDR3 runs 14 residues. The trim removed 3 bases at V and 8 bases at J, leaving 4 bases unmatched. In germline, CDR1 is SEHNR, CDR2 FQNEAQ (reference sequence). CDR3 nucleotides: TGTGCCAGCAGCTTTCCTAGCGGGAGTCATGAGCAGTTCTTC. Its protein is CASSFPSGSHEQFF.

The chain uses TRBV15 and TRBJ1-4; possible D gene TRBD1, 5 bases. This CDR3 spans 15 amino acids. Germline-derived CDR1 and CDR2 are LNHNV and YYDKDF (reference sequence). The V gene lost 0 bases and the J gene lost 8 bases, with 13 bases spanning the gap. CDR3 sequence: CATSRDFTGLEKLFF. Written as DNA, the CDR3 is TGTGCCACCAGCAGAGATTTTACAGGTCTAGAAAAACTGTTTTTT.

This clonotype was observed a few times. This sequence joins TRBV10-3 and TRBJ2-3, with 9 bases aligning to TRBD2. Trimming took 10 bases from V and 3 from J; bases not matched to a gene: 11. Germline V gene lookup returns CDR1 ENHRY and CDR2 SYGVKD. The CDR3 sequence is 15 residues long. The CDR3 protein is CATAQAGGATDTQYF. The CDR3 region has the DNA TGTGCCACGGCCCAAGCGGGGGGTGCGACAGATACGCAGTATTTT.

This chain uses TRBV27 with TRBJ2-1, with D uncertain. This CDR3 has 12 amino acids. Per the germline V gene, CDR1 is MNHEY and CDR2 is SMNVEV (reference sequence). The germline V and J ends were trimmed by 4 bases and 8 bases, with 9 bases remaining between them. The CDR3 sequence is CASSYKGDEQFF. CDR3 DNA sequence: TGTGCCAGCAGTTATAAGGGCGATGAGCAGTTCTTC.

V is TRBV5-1 and J is TRBJ1-6; no firm D call. V lost 0 bases, J lost 7 bases, and 8 bases lay in between. The CDR3 spans 14 residues. Germline lookup yields CDR1 SGHRS and CDR2 YFSETQ. CDR3 nucleotides: TGCGCCAGCAGCTTGGCACGGGTAAATTCACCCCTCCACTTT. Encoded protein: CASSLARVNSPLHF.

This chain joins TRBV2 and TRBJ2-5; 7 bases are a match to TRBD1. J gave up 11 bases and V 4 bases, and 7 bases lay outside the gene matches. From germline, CDR1 is SNHLY and CDR2 FYNNEI. This CDR3 region has 12 residues. In nucleotides, the CDR3 is TGTGCCAGCAGTGTTCCTGGGACAGAGCAGTACTTC. Translation gives CASSVPGTEQYF.

This chain uses TRBV7-9 with TRBJ1-1; D uncertain. This CDR3 comprises 13 residues. CDR1 SEHNR and CDR2 FQNEAQ come from the germline V gene (reference sequence). The V and J ends lost 2 bases and 4 bases respectively, with 8 bases between them. CDR3 coding DNA: TGTGCCAGCAGCTTACCAGTTCCCACTGAAGCTTTCTTT. It specifies CASSLPVPTEAFF.

The gene calls are TRBV20-1 and TRBJ2-7; 7 nucleotides match TRBD2. The CDR3 extends over 14 amino acids. J lost 3 bases, V lost 6 bases, and 11 bases had no gene match. CDR1 is DFQATT and CDR2 is SNEGSKA in the germline V gene (reference sequence). The CDR3 bases are TGCAGTGCGCCAATGAGGGGACTAAGCTACGAGCAGTACTTC. It is translated as CSAPMRGLSYEQYF.

This clonotype was counted ten times or more. The V call is TRBV7-2, the J call TRBJ2-3; TRBD2 aligns across 12 bases. Germline lookup yields CDR1 SGHTA and CDR2 FQGNSA. V was clipped by 0 bases and J by 4 bases; unmatched bases: 5. The length of the CDR3 is 17 residues. The CDR3 nucleotides read TGTGCCAGCAGCTTAGCCTCCGGACTAGCGGGACCAGATACGCAGTATTTT. Protein: CASSLASGLAGPDTQYF.

As to this clonotype: The junction departs from the called germline gene at one end, perhaps through a read error. The chain employs TRBV7-2 and TRBJ2-5; D tentatively fits TRBD1 or TRBD2 (5 bases each). The germline V gene encodes CDR1 SGHTA and CDR2 FQGNSA. The CDR3 is 13 residues long. CDR3: CASGLFGGETQYF. Written as DNA, the CDR3 is TGTGCCAGCGGCTTGTTTGGGGGAGAGACCCAGTACTTC.

Points on this clonotype: This sequence may be a read error, since a much larger clone differs from it by one base. The chain joins TRBV12-3 or TRBV12-4 to TRBJ1-2; perhaps TRBD1 as D (6 bases). The CDR3 extends over 15 amino acids. For the CDR3, the DNA is TGTGCCAGCAGTTTAGCGCAGGGGCTCGGCTATGGCAACACCTTC. Translated: CASSLAQGLGYGNTF.

This clonotype was seen many times. The CDR3 DNA is TGTGCCAGCAGCCAAGCGGCGGCCAACAACAATGAGCAGTTCTTC. Translating gives CASSQAAANNNEQFF. The chain has TRBV3-1 and TRBJ2-1; no reliable D call. The CDR3 is 15 amino acids. Germline assignment: CDR1 LGHDT and CDR2 YNNKEL (reference sequence). Deletions cut 1 base from V and 5 bases from J, with 12 bases between.

This rearrangement joins TRBV11-1 to TRBJ1-2; 7 positions match TRBD1. V was pared by 5 bases and J by 3 bases, with 6 bases of the junction left unmatched. Per the germline V gene, CDR1 is SGHAT and CDR2 is FQDESV (reference sequence). This CDR3 has 14 residues. This chain's CDR3 is CASSPGTVDYGYTF. CDR3 DNA: TGTGCCAGCAGCCCGGGGACAGTGGACTATGGCTACACCTTC.

The chain is built from TRBV3-1 and TRBJ2-2; 9 bases fit TRBD1. After removal of 2 bases from V and 4 bases from J, the junction contained 5 bases not matched to a gene. CDR1 and CDR2 (germline): LGHDT, YNNKEL (reference sequence). The CDR3 covers 16 residues. CDR3 DNA sequence: TGTGCCAGCAGCCAACCCGGGACAGGGTTCACCGGGGAGCTGTTTTTT. Translating gives CASSQPGTGFTGELFF.

The J gene is TRBJ2-7, the V gene TRBV20-1; 11 bases match TRBD2. The CDR3 has 14 amino acids. Per germline, CDR1 DFQATT and CDR2 SNEGSKA (reference sequence). The ends lost 6 bases at V and 3 bases at J; junction bases unmatched: 7. CDR3 protein: CSAPTSGGLYEQYF. CDR3 nucleotide sequence: TGCAGTGCACCCACTAGCGGGGGCCTCTACGAGCAGTACTTC.